This T cell receptor (beta chain) is from a study of blood T cells in healthy people across ages. Total RNA amounts of at least 6 micrograms were extracted per sample. A second roughly 6 to 11 cycle PCR used barcoded and J-beta primers. Via MiXCR, TCRdb re-called the 5' RACE reads, giving one row per CDR3 protein. The sample yields about a million distinct CDR3 sequences, around 46% seen once. The germline CDR1 and CDR2 sequences are DFQATT and SNEGSKA (reference sequence). The junction had 18 bases not matched to a gene; V was cut back by 7 bases and J by 3 bases. The CDR3 has 16 residues. This sequence originates from a man younger than 45 in good health. J is TRBJ2-7 and V is TRBV20-1, with 7 bases matching TRBD1. Sequenced input: blood. CDR3 sequence reads: CSGTGKTGSVGYEQYF. The DNA for the CDR3 is TGCAGTGGAACGGGGAAGACAGGGTCGGTGGGCTACGAGCAGTACTTC.